This entry concerns a single T cell receptor (beta chain). At one end the junction does not follow the germline gene, possibly because of a read error. The data were taken from a study of T cell changes during pregnancy in multiple sclerosis. This CDR3 has 15 amino acids. Germline V gene sequence: CDR1 SGDLS, CDR2 YYNGEE. TCRdb keeps only in-frame clones here, not all; method: immunoSEQ multiplex PCR. The sample lists 50,000 to 60,000 clones, around 91% occurring once. The sequence was collected from a female donor with multiple sclerosis, enrolled in a pregnancy study. This material consisted of peripheral blood, taken after pregnancy. The rearrangement joins TRBV9 to TRBJ2-3; weak D call: TRBD2 (6 bases). The DNA for the CDR3 is TGTGCCAGCAGCGTAGATGGAACTAGCAGAGATACGCAGTATTTT. Translating it yields CASSVDGTSRDTQYF.